This T cell receptor beta chain was recorded in a study of T cell changes during pregnancy in multiple sclerosis. V gave up 2 bases and J gave up 5 bases, with 13 bases separating them. The CDR3 loop spans 14 amino acids. Per germline, CDR1 SGHVS and CDR2 FQNEAQ. Assay used: immunoSEQ multiplex PCR; TCRdb lists only in-frame clones, some missing. The data show tens of thousands of clones, 93% seen once. This sample comprised CD8+ T cells from peripheral blood mononuclear cells, obtained after pregnancy. The chain uses TRBV7-8 and TRBJ2-7; weak D call: TRBD2 (7 bases). The source of this sequence is a female donor with multiple sclerosis, enrolled in a pregnancy study. The CDR3 DNA reads TGTGCCAGCAGCTTACTAGGGGGGGCCGACGAGCAGTACTTC. This sequence encodes CASSLLGGADEQYF.